The rows below give T cell receptor beta chains drawn from one sample of a study of Ad26.COV2.S vaccination and SARS-CoV-2 variants. Profiling relied on immunoSEQ multiplex PCR, and the TCRdb table lists in-frame clones only, not all of them. This sample yields 300,000 to 350,000 clones, of which roughly 90% are seen a single time; over 5% belongs to the top ten. This material consisted of peripheral blood, taken in a trial of Ad26.COV2.S vaccine versus placebo. The receptor set was obtained from a person aged 18-65 years who received the Ad26.COV2.S COVID-19 vaccine or a placebo. Both conserved end residues are part of each CDR3. The order of the fields is J gene, D gene, clone size, V gene, CDR3 protein, CDR3 DNA. A D gene is named only where the DNA matches it firmly. The size entry is marked missing in some rows and otherwise reads once, few, many or a size class.

TRBJ2-1	NA	NA	TRBV27	CASSLFFGRQSQHNEQFF	TGTGCCAGCAGTTTATTCTTCGGGCGTCAGAGTCAACACAATGAGCAGTTCTTC
TRBJ2-5	NA	NA	TRBV6-5	CASSYGIEETQYF	TGTGCCAGCAGTTACGGGATAGAGGAGACCCAGTACTTC
TRBJ2-1	NA	NA	TRBV6-5	CASSYGQPNYNEQFF	TGTGCCAGCAGTTACGGTCAGCCAAACTACAATGAGCAGTTCTTC
TRBJ1-1	NA	NA	TRBV18	CASSLALNTEAFF	TGTGCCAGCTCACTCGCTTTGAACACTGAAGCTTTCTTT
TRBJ2-1	NA	NA	TRBV28	CASSWWDEQFF	TGTGCCAGCAGTTGGTGGGATGAGCAGTTCTTC
TRBJ1-2	NA	NA	TRBV29-1	CSAGVVHLGTYNYGYTF	TGCAGCGCCGGGGTCGTACACCTCGGGACTTATAACTATGGCTACACCTTC
TRBJ1-1	NA	NA	TRBV3-1/TRBV3-2	CASSQDPPVMNTEAFF	TGTGCCAGCAGCCAAGATCCTCCCGTGATGAACACTGAAGCTTTCTTT
TRBJ1-2	NA	NA	TRBV19	CASSIALADYGYTF	TGTGCCAGTAGTATCGCGTTGGCCGACTATGGCTACACCTTC
TRBJ2-1	TRBD2	NA	TRBV12-5	CASGFGTSGSRNEQFF	TGTGCTAGTGGTTTCGGGACTAGCGGGAGCCGTAATGAGCAGTTCTTC
TRBJ2-3	TRBD2	NA	TRBV9	CASSFSGSSGGTDTQYF	TGTGCCAGCAGCTTCTCGGGTTCTAGCGGGGGCACAGATACGCAGTATTTT
TRBJ2-2	NA	NA	TRBV12-3/TRBV12-4	CASSWVTGELFF	TGTGCCAGCAGTTGGGTAACCGGGGAGCTGTTTTTT
TRBJ1-2	NA	NA	TRBV7-2	CASSPGSGRSSNGYTF	TGTGCCAGCAGCCCGGGATCCGGCAGGAGCAGTAATGGCTACACCTTC
TRBJ1-1	NA	NA	TRBV20-1	CSARGDTEAFF	TGCAGTGCTAGGGGGGACACTGAAGCTTTCTTT
TRBJ2-1	TRBD1	NA	TRBV4-3	CASSRGQGDNEQFF	TGCGCCAGCAGCCGCGGACAGGGCGACAATGAGCAGTTCTTC
TRBJ1-1	NA	once	TRBV6-5	CASQRTELGNTEAFF	TGTGCCAGCCAAAGGACCGAGTTGGGGAACACTGAAGCTTTCTTT
TRBJ2-1	NA	NA	TRBV6-2/TRBV6-3	CASSQNWGLFEQFF	TGTGCCAGCAGCCAAAACTGGGGGTTATTTGAGCAGTTCTTC
TRBJ2-4	NA	once	TRBV27	CASSPGPLAKNIQYF	TGTGCCAGCAGTCCGGGACCACTAGCCAAAAACATTCAGTACTTC
TRBJ2-1	NA	NA	TRBV7-2	CATQEGPAYNEQFF	TGTGCCACTCAAGAGGGGCCGGCCTACAATGAGCAGTTCTTC
TRBJ1-1	NA	NA	TRBV11-3	CASSSGTDEAFF	TGTGCCAGCAGCTCGGGCACCGATGAAGCTTTCTTT
TRBJ2-7	NA	NA	TRBV19	CASSMWQGRGEQYF	TGTGCCAGTAGTATGTGGCAGGGAAGGGGCGAGCAGTACTTC
TRBJ1-1	NA	NA	TRBV24-1	CATSDTGTTEAFF	TGTGCCACCAGTGACACAGGTACCACTGAAGCTTTCTTT
TRBJ2-3	NA	NA	TRBV2	CASSEFLADTQYF	TGTGCCAGCAGTGAATTTTTGGCGGATACGCAGTATTTT
TRBJ1-2	NA	NA	TRBV30	CAWSPPGGFRSGYTF	TGTGCCTGGAGTCCCCCTGGGGGATTCCGGAGTGGCTACACCTTC
TRBJ2-7	NA	NA	TRBV13	CASSSLRWARSSYEQYF	TGTGCCAGCAGCTCCTTGCGATGGGCCCGAAGCTCCTACGAGCAGTACTTC
TRBJ2-1	TRBD2	NA	TRBV5-1	CASSLNGEGYNEQFF	TGCGCCAGCAGCTTGAACGGGGAGGGCTACAATGAGCAGTTCTTC
TRBJ1-3	NA	NA	TRBV11-2	CASSFQGFSGNTIYF	TGTGCCAGCAGCTTCCAGGGGTTCTCTGGAAACACCATATATTTT
TRBJ2-1	TRBD2	NA	TRBV5-8	CASSKNPGLAGGGEQFF	TGTGCCAGCAGCAAAAATCCGGGACTAGCGGGGGGAGGTGAGCAGTTCTTC
TRBJ2-1	NA	NA	TRBV5-5	CASSLYGGATYNEQFF	TGTGCCAGCAGCTTGTATGGGGGGGCCACCTACAATGAGCAGTTCTTC
TRBJ2-3	NA	NA	TRBV4-1	CASSQGERAPSGDTQYF	TGCGCCAGCAGCCAAGGAGAACGGGCACCCTCGGGAGATACGCAGTATTTT
TRBJ2-2	NA	NA	TRBV6-5	CASSPDRAGELFF	TGTGCCAGCAGCCCAGATCGGGCCGGGGAGCTGTTTTTT
TRBJ2-1	TRBD2	NA	TRBV5-6	CASSLELAGVYNEQFF	TGTGCCAGCAGCCTCGAGCTAGCGGGAGTATACAATGAGCAGTTCTTC
TRBJ1-6	TRBD1	NA	TRBV19	CASNPGQVISPLHF	TGTGCCAGTAATCCGGGACAGGTCATTTCACCCCTCCACTTT
TRBJ1-2	TRBD1	NA	TRBV27	CASRTLTGVYGYTF	TGTGCCAGCAGAACCCTCACAGGGGTCTATGGCTACACCTTC
TRBJ2-2	NA	NA	TRBV7-3	CASSPQDGIPVELFF	TGTGCCAGCAGCCCACAAGATGGGATACCGGTTGAGCTGTTTTTT
TRBJ2-1	TRBD2	NA	TRBV18	CASSPRTSDAPGQFF	TGTGCCAGCTCACCACGGACTAGCGATGCCCCCGGGCAGTTCTTC
TRBJ1-2	TRBD1	NA	TRBV29-1	CSVSTTGRYGYTF	TGCAGCGTTTCGACGACAGGGAGGTATGGCTACACCTTC
TRBJ1-1	NA	NA	TRBV15	CATRGGLNTEAFF	TGTGCCACCAGAGGCGGGTTGAACACTGAAGCTTTCTTT